This T cell receptor (beta chain) was recorded in a study of OX40 agonist ivuxolimab in advanced cancers. Study as a whole: People in dose escalation had one of these cancers: hepatocellular carcinoma, melanoma, renal cell or head and neck cancer. The study's findings and limits: The mean number of expanded clones was higher in CD8+ T cells than in CD4+.

V lost 8 bases to trimming and J lost 2 bases, with 16 bases between them. This CDR3 has 14 amino acids. Of note for this clone: Its matching antigen is unknown.

The data were produced by immunoSEQ multiplex PCR, yet TCRdb's version contains in-frame clones alone and is incomplete. The sample has some 69,000 clones, about 80% seen once; the top ten hold under 3%. This chain links TRBV5-3 with TRBJ1-2, with a weak D call TRBD1 (6 bases). TRBV5-3 is an open reading frame whose function is uncertain. The specimen comprised CD4+ or CD8+ T cells sorted from blood, sampled in a trial of the OX40 agonist ivuxolimab. This receptor was taken from an adult with an advanced solid tumor such as melanoma, head and neck, liver or kidney cancer. The CDR3 sequence is CASRTTGGNYGYTF. The DNA for the CDR3 is TGTGCCAGCAGAACGACAGGCGGGAACTATGGCTACACCTTC.